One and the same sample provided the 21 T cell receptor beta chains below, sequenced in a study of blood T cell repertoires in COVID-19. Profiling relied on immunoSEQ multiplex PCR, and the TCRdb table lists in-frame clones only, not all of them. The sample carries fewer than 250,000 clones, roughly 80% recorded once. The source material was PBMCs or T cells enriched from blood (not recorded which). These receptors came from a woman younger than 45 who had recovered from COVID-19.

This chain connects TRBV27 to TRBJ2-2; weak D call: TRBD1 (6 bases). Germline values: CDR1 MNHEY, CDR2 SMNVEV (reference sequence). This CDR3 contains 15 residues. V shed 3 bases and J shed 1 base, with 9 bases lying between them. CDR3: CASSLTGGNTGELFF. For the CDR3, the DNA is TGTGCCAGCAGTTTGACAGGCGGGAACACCGGGGAGCTGTTTTTT.

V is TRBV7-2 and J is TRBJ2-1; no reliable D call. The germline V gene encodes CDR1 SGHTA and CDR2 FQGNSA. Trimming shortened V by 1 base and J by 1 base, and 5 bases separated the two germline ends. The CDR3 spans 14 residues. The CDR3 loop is CASSLDRSYNEQFF. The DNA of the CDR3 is TGTGCCAGCAGCTTAGATCGGTCCTACAATGAGCAGTTCTTC. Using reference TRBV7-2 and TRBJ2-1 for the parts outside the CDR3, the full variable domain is GAGVSQSPSNKVTEKGKDVELRCDPISGHTALYWYRQSLGQGLEFLIYFQGNSAPDKSGLPSDRFSAERTGGSVSTLTIQRTQQEDSAVYLCASSLDRSYNEQFFGPGTRLTVL.

This CDR3 reads CAWTEGRGSYGYTF. The CDR3 region has the DNA TGTGCCTGGACCGAGGGGCGGGGAAGCTATGGCTACACCTTC. The chain has TRBV30 and TRBJ1-2, with TRBD1 as a possible D gene (5 bases). The CDR3 spans 14 residues. V dropped 4 bases and J dropped 4 bases, with 16 bases sitting between them. Germline CDR1 GTSNPN, CDR2 SVGIG (reference sequence).

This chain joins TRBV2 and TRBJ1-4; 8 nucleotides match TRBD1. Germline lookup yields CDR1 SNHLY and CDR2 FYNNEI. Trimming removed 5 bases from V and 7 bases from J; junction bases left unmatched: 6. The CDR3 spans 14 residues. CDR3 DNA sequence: TGTGCCAGCAGTACGACAGGGGACGGTGAAAAACTGTTTTTT. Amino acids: CASSTTGDGEKLFF.

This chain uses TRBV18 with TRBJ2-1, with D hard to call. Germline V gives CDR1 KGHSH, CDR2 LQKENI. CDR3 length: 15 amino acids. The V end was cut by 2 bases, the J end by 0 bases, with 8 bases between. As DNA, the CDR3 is TGTGCCAGCTCACCATCGCCTAACTCCTACAATGAGCAGTTCTTC. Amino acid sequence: CASSPSPNSYNEQFF.

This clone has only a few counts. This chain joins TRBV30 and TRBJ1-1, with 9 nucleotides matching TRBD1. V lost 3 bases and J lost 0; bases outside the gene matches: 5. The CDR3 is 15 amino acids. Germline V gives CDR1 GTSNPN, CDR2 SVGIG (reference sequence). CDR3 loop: CAWSPDRGVNTEAFF. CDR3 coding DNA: TGTGCCTGGAGCCCCGACAGGGGGGTGAACACTGAAGCTTTCTTT.

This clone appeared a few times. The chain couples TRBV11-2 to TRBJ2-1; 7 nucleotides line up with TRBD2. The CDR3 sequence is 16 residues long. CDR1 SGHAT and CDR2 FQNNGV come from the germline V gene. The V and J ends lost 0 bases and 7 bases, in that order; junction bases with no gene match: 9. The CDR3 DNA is TGTGCCAGCAGCTTAGATCCGGGAGGCCCGAAGAATGAGCAGTTCTTC. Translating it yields CASSLDPGGPKNEQFF.

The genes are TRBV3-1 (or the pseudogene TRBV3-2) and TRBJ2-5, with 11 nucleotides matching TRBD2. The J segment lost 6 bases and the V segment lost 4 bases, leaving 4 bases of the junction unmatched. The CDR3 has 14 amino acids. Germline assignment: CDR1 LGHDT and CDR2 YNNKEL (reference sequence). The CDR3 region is CASSPLAGGQTQYF. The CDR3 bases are TGTGCCAGCAGCCCCCTAGCGGGAGGTCAGACCCAGTACTTC.

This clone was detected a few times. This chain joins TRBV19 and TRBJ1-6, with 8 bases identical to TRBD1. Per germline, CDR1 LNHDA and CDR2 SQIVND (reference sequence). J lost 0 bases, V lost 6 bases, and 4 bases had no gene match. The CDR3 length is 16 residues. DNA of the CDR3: TGTGCCAGTAGATTGACAGGGGACTCCTATAATTCACCCCTCCACTTT. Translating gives CASRLTGDSYNSPLHF.

CDR3 amino acids: CASSPDRVGYGYTF. The DNA for the CDR3 is TGTGCCAGCAGCCCCGACAGGGTGGGCTATGGCTACACCTTC. V and J are TRBV13 and TRBJ1-2; 7 bases are a match to TRBD1. Germline V gives CDR1 PRHDT, CDR2 FYEKMQ (reference sequence). The CDR3 loop spans 14 amino acids. V shed 5 bases and J 4 bases; nucleotides not matched to a gene: 7.

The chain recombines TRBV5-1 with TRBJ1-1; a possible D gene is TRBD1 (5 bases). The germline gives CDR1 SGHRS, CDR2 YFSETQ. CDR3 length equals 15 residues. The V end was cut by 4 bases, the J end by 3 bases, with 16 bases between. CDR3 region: CASSIPRGSYTEAFF. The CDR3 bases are TGCGCCAGCAGCATCCCAAGGGGAAGTTACACTGAAGCTTTCTTT.

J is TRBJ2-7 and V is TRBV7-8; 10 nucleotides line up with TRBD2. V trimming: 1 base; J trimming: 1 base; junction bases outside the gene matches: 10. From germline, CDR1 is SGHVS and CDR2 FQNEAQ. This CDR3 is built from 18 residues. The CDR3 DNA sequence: TGTGCCAGCAGCTTAGTCCGGACTAGCGGCGTCCAATCCTACGAGCAGTACTTC. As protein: CASSLVRTSGVQSYEQYF.

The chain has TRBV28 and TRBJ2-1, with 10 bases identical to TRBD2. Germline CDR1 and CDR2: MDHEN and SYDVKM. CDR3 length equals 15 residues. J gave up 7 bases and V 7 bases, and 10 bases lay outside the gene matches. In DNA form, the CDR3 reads TGTGCCAGCACCTCCCAGGCTAGCGGGGGAAATGAGCAGTTCTTC. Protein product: CASTSQASGGNEQFF.

Here the CDR3 DNA reads TGTGCCAGCAGTGAACGGCGGGGTCAAGAGACCCAGTACTTC. Translated, it gives CASSERRGQETQYF. V is TRBV2 and J is TRBJ2-5; a weak D match, TRBD2 (6 bases). This CDR3 spans 14 amino acids. CDR1 and CDR2 from the germline V gene are SNHLY and FYNNEI. V lost 2 bases and J lost 2, with 9 bases in between.

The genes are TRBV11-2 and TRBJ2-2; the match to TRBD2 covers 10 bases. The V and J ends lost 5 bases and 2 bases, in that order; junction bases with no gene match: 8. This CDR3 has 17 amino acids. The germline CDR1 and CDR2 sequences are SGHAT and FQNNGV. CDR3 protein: CASSIIAGGTNTGELFF. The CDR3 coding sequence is TGTGCCAGCAGCATAATAGCGGGGGGCACTAACACCGGGGAGCTGTTTTTT.

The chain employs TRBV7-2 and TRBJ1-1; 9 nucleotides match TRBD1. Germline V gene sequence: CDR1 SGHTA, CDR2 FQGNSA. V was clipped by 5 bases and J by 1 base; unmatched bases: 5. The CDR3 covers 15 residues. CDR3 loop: CASSVRTGANTEAFF. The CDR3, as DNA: TGTGCCAGCAGCGTACGGACAGGGGCGAACACTGAAGCTTTCTTT.

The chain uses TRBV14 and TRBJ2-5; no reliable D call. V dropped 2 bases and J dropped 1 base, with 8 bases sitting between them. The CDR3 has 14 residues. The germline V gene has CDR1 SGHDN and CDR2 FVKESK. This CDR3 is CASSQFDSQETQYF. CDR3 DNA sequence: TGTGCCAGCAGCCAATTCGACTCCCAAGAGACCCAGTACTTC.

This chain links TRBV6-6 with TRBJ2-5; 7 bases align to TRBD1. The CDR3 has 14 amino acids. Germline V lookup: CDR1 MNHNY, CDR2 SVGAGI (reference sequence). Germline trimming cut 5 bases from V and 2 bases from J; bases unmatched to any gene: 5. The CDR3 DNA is TGTGCCAGCAGTACCGACAGGGAACAAGAGACCCAGTACTTC. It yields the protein CASSTDREQETQYF.

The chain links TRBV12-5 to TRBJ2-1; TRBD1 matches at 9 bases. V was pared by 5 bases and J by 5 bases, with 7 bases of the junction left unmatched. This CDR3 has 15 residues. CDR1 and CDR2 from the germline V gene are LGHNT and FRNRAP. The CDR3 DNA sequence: TGTGCTAGTGGTGCGGGACAGGGACTCGACAATGAGCAGTTCTTC. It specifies CASGAGQGLDNEQFF.

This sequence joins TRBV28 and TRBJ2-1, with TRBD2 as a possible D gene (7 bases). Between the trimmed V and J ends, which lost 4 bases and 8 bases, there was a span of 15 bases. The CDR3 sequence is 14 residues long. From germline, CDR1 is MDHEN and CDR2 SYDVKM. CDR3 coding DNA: TGTGCCAGCAGTTCAGGGGAGGGGTGGGATGAGCAGTTCTTC. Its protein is CASSSGEGWDEQFF.

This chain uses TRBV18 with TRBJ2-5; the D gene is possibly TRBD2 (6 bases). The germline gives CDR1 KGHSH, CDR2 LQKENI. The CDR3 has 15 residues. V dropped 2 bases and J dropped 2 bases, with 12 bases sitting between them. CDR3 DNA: TGTGCCAGCTCACCAGCACTAGCCGGGCAAGAGACCCAGTACTTC. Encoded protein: CASSPALAGQETQYF.